These 10 T cell receptor beta chains were sequenced from one sample in a study of cytotoxic CD8 clonotypes in ibrutinib-treated CLL. Produced via immunoSEQ multiplex PCR; TCRdb's table is partial and in-frame only. This table has 100,000 to 150,000 clones, approximately 85% appearing once. The sample in question was PBMCs, obtained after 24 months of ibrutinib treatment. The receptor source for this set is a human donor with chronic lymphocytic leukemia.

This clone turned up a few times. This chain joins TRBV4-1 and TRBJ2-2; no clear D gene. The CDR3 spans 12 residues. Germline-derived CDR1 and CDR2 are MGHRA and YSYEKL. V was trimmed by 3 bases and J by 3 bases, leaving 2 bases between them. CDR3 in amino acids: CASSHYTGELFF. CDR3 DNA sequence: TGCGCCAGCAGCCATTACACCGGGGAGCTGTTTTTT.

This clone was seen only once. The J gene is TRBJ1-6, the V gene TRBV15, with D possibly matching TRBD1 (6 bases). The V end lost 0 bases, the J end lost 9 bases, and 15 bases lay between the germline ends. Germline V gene sequence: CDR1 LNHNV, CDR2 YYDKDF (reference sequence). The CDR3 sequence is 16 residues long. CDR3 sequence (DNA): TGTGCCACCAGCAGAGATCTGGGAAGGGGGGGTTCACCCCTCCACTTT. Protein sequence: CATSRDLGRGGSPLHF.

V and J are TRBV19 and TRBJ2-1; 9 bases map to TRBD2. The germline CDR1 and CDR2 sequences are LNHDA and SQIVND (reference sequence). Trimming took 6 bases from V and 4 from J; bases not matched to a gene: 1. This CDR3 contains 13 residues. The chain's CDR3 is CASRLAGYNEQFF. The CDR3 nucleotides are TGTGCCAGTAGGCTAGCGGGATACAATGAGCAGTTCTTC.

About this clone itself: One end of the junction is discordant with germline, which a read error may explain. This chain joins TRBV19 and TRBJ1-1; 8 positions agree with TRBD1. The CDR3 runs to 14 residues. Germline CDR1 LNHDA, CDR2 SQIVND (reference sequence). The CDR3 is CASSTGGVNTEAFF. In nucleotides, the CDR3 is TGTGCCAGCAGTACAGGGGGGGTGAACACTGAAGCTTTCTTT. Looking up the rest from reference TRBV19 and TRBJ1-1 gives the full variable domain: DGGITQSPKYLFRKEGQNVTLSCEQNLNHDAMYWYRQDPGQGLRLIYYSQIVNDFQKGDIAEGYSVSREKKESFPLTVTSAQKNPTAFYLCASSTGGVNTEAFFGQGTRLTVV.

J is TRBJ2-7 and V is TRBV6-5, with a weak D call TRBD1 (6 bases). V was shortened by 5 bases and J by 7 bases, with 18 bases between the two germline ends. The CDR3 loop spans 14 amino acids. CDR1 MNHEY and CDR2 SVGAGI come from the germline V gene. This CDR3 reads CASSKGDRNREQYF. In DNA form, the CDR3 reads TGTGCCAGCAGTAAAGGTGACAGGAACAGGGAGCAGTACTTC.

The chain combines TRBV12-1 with TRBJ2-2; the table's D call TRBD1 went unverified against the DNA. TRBV12-1 is a documented pseudogene. The CDR3 consists of 16 residues. The CDR3 sequence: CASSCAGTGYAGELFF. The CDR3 region has the DNA TGTGCCAGCAGCTGTGCCGGGACAGGGTATGCCGGGGAGCTGTTTTTT.

V gene TRBV13 combines with J gene TRBJ2-1; 9 positions match TRBD2. This CDR3 is built from 18 residues. In germline, CDR1 is PRHDT, CDR2 FYEKMQ (reference sequence). Trimming removed 2 bases from V and 5 bases from J; junction bases left unmatched: 13. The CDR3 loop is CASSLLSPRREGNNEQFF. The CDR3 nucleotides are TGTGCCAGCAGCTTACTTAGCCCCCGGCGGGAGGGGAACAATGAGCAGTTCTTC. Complete variable domain (other parts from reference TRBV13 and TRBJ2-1): AAGVIQSPRHLIKEKRETATLKCYPIPRHDTVYWYQQGPGQDPQFLISFYEKMQSDKGSIPDRFSAQQFSDYHSELNMSSLELGDSALYFCASSLLSPRREGNNEQFFGPGTRLTVL.

This clone was seen a handful of times. The chain links TRBV19 to TRBJ1-4, with 8 bases matching TRBD1. V was clipped by 7 bases and J by 6 bases; unmatched bases: 10. Per the germline V gene, CDR1 is LNHDA and CDR2 is SQIVND (reference sequence). The CDR3 sequence is 15 residues long. The CDR3 DNA is TGTGCCAGTACGCCTGCGGGACAGGCACATGAAAAACTGTTTTTT. Translation gives CASTPAGQAHEKLFF.

The CDR3 protein is CASSVDRGREKLFF. DNA of the CDR3: TGTGCCAGCTCGGTAGACAGGGGGCGAGAAAAACTGTTTTTT. This chain uses TRBV18 with TRBJ1-4, with TRBD1 matching over 10 bases. The germline V gene encodes CDR1 KGHSH and CDR2 LQKENI. The trim removed 6 bases at V and 8 bases at J, leaving 6 bases unmatched. CDR3 length: 14 amino acids.

The chain uses TRBV14 and TRBJ1-6, with TRBD1 matching 7 bases. V lost 4 bases and J lost 9; bases outside the gene matches: 9. In germline, CDR1 is SGHDN, CDR2 FVKESK. The CDR3 runs 15 residues. The CDR3 region is CASSRSGGGSSPLHF. The CDR3 nucleotides read TGTGCCAGCAGCCGGTCAGGGGGGGGGAGTTCACCCCTCCACTTT.